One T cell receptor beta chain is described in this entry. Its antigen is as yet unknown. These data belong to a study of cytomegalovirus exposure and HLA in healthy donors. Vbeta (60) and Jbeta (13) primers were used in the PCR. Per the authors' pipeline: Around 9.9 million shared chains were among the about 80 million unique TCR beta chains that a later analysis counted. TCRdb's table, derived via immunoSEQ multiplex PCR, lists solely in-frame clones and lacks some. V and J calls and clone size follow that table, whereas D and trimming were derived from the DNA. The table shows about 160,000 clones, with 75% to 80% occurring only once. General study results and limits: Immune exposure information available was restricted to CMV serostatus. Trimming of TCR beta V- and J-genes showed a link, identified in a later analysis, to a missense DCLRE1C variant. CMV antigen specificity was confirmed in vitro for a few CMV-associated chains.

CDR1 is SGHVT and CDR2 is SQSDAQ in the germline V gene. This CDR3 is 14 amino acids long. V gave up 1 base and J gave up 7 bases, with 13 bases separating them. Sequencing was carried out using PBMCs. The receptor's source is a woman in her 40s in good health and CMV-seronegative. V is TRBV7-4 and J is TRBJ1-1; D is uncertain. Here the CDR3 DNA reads TGTGCCAGCAGCTTAGGGGCGAGGGAATTTGAAGCTTTCTTT. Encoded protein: CASSLGAREFEAFF. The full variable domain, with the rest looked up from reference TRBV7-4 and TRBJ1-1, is GAGVSQSPRYKVAKRGRDVALRCDSISGHVTLYWYRQTLGQGSEVLTYSQSDAQRDKSGRPSGRFSAERPERSVSTLKIQRTEQGDSAVYLCASSLGAREFEAFFGQGTRLTVV.